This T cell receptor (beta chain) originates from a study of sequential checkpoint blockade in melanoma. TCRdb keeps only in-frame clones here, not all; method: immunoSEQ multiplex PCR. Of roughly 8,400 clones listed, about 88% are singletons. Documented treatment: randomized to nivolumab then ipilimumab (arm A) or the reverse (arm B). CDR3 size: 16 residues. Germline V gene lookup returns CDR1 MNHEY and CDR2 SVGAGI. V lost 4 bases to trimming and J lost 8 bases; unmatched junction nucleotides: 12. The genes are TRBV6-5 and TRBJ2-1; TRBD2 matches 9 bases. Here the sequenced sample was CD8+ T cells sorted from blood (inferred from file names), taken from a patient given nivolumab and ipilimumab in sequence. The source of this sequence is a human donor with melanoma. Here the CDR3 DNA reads TGTGCCAGCAGTTCACCTATAGCGGGAGTGATGGATGAGCAGTTCTTC. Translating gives CASSSPIAGVMDEQFF.